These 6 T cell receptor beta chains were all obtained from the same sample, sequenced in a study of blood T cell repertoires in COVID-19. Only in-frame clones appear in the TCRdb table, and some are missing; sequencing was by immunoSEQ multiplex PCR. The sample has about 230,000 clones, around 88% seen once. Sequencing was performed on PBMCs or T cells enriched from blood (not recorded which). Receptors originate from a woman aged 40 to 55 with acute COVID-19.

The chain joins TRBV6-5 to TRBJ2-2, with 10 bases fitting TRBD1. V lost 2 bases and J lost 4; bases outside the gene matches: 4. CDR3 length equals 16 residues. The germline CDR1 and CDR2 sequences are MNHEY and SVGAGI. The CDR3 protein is CASSYTGTGVTGELFF. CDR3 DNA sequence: TGTGCCAGCAGTTACACCGGGACAGGGGTCACCGGGGAGCTGTTTTTT.

In DNA, the CDR3 is TGTGCCAGCAGCTTATTTGGCTCAGGGAATCAGCCCCAGCATTTT. It specifies CASSLFGSGNQPQHF. The V gene is TRBV7-9, the J gene TRBJ1-5, with D perhaps TRBD1 (5 bases). The CDR3 is 15 residues long. Germline loops: CDR1 SEHNR, CDR2 FQNEAQ (reference sequence). Deletions cut 2 bases from V and 4 bases from J, with 12 bases between.

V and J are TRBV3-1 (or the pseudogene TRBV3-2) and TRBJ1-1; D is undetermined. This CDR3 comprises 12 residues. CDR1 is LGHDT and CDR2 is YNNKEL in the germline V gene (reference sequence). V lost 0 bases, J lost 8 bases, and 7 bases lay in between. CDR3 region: CASSQDPGEAFF. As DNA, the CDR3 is TGTGCCAGCAGCCAAGATCCGGGGGAAGCTTTCTTT.

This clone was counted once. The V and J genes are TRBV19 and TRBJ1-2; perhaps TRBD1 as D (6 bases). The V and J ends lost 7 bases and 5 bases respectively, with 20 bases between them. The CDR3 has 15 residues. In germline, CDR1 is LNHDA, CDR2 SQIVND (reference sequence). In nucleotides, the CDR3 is TGTGCCAGTATGGGGGCTAGAGCCGCCGTATATGGCTACACCTTC. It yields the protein CASMGARAAVYGYTF.

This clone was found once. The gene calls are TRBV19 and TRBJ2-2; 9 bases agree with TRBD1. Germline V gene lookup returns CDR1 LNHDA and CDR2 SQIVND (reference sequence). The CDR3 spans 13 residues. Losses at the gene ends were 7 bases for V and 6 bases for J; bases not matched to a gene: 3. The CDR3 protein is CASTGQGSGELFF. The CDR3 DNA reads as TGTGCCAGTACCGGACAGGGGTCCGGGGAGCTGTTTTTT.

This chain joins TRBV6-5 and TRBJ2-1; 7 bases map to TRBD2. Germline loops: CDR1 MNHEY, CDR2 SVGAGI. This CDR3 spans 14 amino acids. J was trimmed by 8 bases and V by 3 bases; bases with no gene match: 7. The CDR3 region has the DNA TGTGCCAGCAGTTATGGACTAGGGTCCTATGAGCAGTTCTTC. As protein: CASSYGLGSYEQFF.